A single T cell receptor beta chain is shown here with its context. Its antigen is as yet unknown. Other DNA variants within this sample encode the same CDR3. The V end was cut by 0 bases, the J end by 0 bases, with 6 bases between. The germline gives CDR1 SGHRS, CDR2 YFSETQ. This CDR3 comprises 14 residues. An overlapping HIV-1 Gag peptide pool stimulated these cells at approximately 0.91 ug/peptide/mL. CD4+ T cells upregulating both CD40 ligand and CD69 were sorted as responding cells. This record comes from a study of persistence of HIV-infected CD4 T cells. Sequencing used immunoSEQ version 4 in survey mode. Profiled with immunoSEQ multiplex PCR; TCRdb holds only in-frame clones, not every one. The sample includes approximately 20,000 clones, 65% of them seen just once.

The TCR originated in an adult woman with HIV who was CMV-seropositive. The chain carries TRBV5-1 and TRBJ1-1; D is unresolved. The specimen comprised CD4+ T cells sorted from PBMCs after approximately 20-hour stimulation, sampled from a patient who received antiretroviral therapy. CDR3 in amino acids: CASSLVAMNTEAFF. In DNA form, the CDR3 reads TGCGCCAGCAGCTTGGTAGCCATGAACACTGAAGCTTTCTTT. Drawing the rest from reference TRBV5-1 and TRBJ1-1, the complete variable domain is KAGVTQTPRYLIKTRGQQVTLSCSPISGHRSVSWYQQTPGQGLQFLFEYFSETQRNKGNFPGRFSGRQFSNSRSEMNVSTLELGDSALYLCASSLVAMNTEAFFGQGTRLTVV.